This T cell receptor beta chain was captured in a study of CD8+CD57+ T cells in acquired aplastic anemia. Both TCR beta VDJ combination and CDR3 sequence profiling were carried out. Genomic DNA was the template for this profiling. TCRdb re-called the reads with MiXCR, one entry per CDR3 protein. Of about 200,000 distinct CDR3 sequences in the sample, about 62% are singletons; the top ten hold about 60%. CD8+CD57+ cell expansion had been shown by flow cytometry in patients chosen for sequencing. The origin of this receptor is a human donor with aplastic anemia. The specimen sequenced was sorted CD4+, CD8+, or CD8+CD57+ T cells (not recorded which) from PBMCs.

The CDR3 DNA reads TGTGCCAGCAGCTTAGGTGCGAACACCGGGGAGCTGTTTTTT. This translates into CASSLGANTGELFF. The chain recombines TRBV7-6 with TRBJ2-2; D is uncertain. The ends were cut back, 1 base at V and 0 bases at J, with 3 bases in the middle. This CDR3 region has 14 residues. In germline, CDR1 is SGHVS, CDR2 FNYEAQ.